Sequencing of this T cell receptor (beta chain) was carried out in a study of blood T cells in healthy people across ages. Then a second PCR, running roughly 7 to 12 cycles, was carried out with a sample-barcoded 5' primer and a J-beta primer mix. Each CDR3 protein is one row after TCRdb ran MiXCR on the 5' RACE reads. The sample lists about 1.4 million distinct CDR3 sequences; 45% to 70% were seen once. Germline CDR1 and CDR2: MNHEY and SVGEGT. V lost 3 bases, J lost 5 bases, and 14 bases lay in between. There are 15 residues in the CDR3. The rearrangement joins TRBV6-2 or TRBV6-3 to TRBJ1-5; unclear D gene. Sample: blood. The source of this sequence is a man aged 18 to 35 in good health. CDR3 residues: CASSYAGSSHQPQHF. The CDR3 DNA is TGTGCCAGCAGTTATGCAGGTTCATCGCATCAGCCCCAGCATTTT.